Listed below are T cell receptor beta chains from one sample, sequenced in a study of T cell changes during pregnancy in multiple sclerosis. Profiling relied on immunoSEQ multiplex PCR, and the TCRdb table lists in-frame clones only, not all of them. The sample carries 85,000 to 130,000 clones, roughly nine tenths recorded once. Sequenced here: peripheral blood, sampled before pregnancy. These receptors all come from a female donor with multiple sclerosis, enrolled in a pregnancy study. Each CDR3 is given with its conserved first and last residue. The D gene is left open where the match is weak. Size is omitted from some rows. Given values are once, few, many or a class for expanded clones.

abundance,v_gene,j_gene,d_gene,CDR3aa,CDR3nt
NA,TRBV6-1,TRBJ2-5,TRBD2,CASSAFGGYQETQYF,TGTGCCAGCAGTGCGTTCGGGGGGTACCAAGAGACCCAGTACTTC
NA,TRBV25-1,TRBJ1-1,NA,CASSVTAESTEAFF,TGTGCCAGTTCCGTAACGGCGGAGAGTACTGAAGCTTTCTTT
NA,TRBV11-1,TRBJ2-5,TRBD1,CASSHRGETQYF,TGTGCCAGCAGCCACAGGGGAGAGACCCAGTACTTC
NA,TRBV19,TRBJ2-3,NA,CASSSGTHTQYF,TGTGCCAGTAGTAGTGGGACTCATACGCAGTATTTT
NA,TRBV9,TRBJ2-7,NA,CASSVDVGASYEQYF,TGTGCCAGCAGCGTAGATGTGGGGGCCTCCTACGAGCAGTACTTC
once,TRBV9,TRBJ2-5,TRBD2,CASSDPRGRRETQYF,TGTGCCAGCAGCGACCCGCGGGGGAGAAGGGAGACCCAGTACTTC
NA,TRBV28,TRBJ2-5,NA,CASSGAPGESETQYF,TGTGCCAGCAGTGGAGCTCCAGGGGAGTCCGAGACCCAGTACTTC
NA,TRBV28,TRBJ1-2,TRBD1,CASSSRAGTGAVGYTF,TGTGCCAGCAGTTCCAGGGCGGGGACAGGGGCGGTTGGCTACACCTTC
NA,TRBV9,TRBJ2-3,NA,CASSVSSGGYDTQYF,TGTGCCAGCAGCGTAAGTTCGGGGGGCTACGATACGCAGTATTTT
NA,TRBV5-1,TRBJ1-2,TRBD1,CASSLADRGYGYTF,TGCGCCAGCAGCTTGGCGGACAGGGGCTACGGCTACACCTTC
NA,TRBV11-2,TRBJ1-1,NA,CASTPEVRTEAFF,TGTGCCAGCACCCCTGAGGTACGAACTGAAGCTTTCTTT
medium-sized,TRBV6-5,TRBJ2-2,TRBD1,CASMVTGDTGELFF,TGTGCCAGCATGGTGACAGGGGACACCGGGGAGCTGTTTTTT
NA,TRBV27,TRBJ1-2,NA,CASSLSLNGGYTF,TGTGCCAGCAGTTTATCTCTGAACGGTGGCTACACCTTC
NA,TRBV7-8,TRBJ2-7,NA,CASSFFRTGKTYEQYF,TGTGCCAGCAGCTTTTTTAGGACGGGGAAGACCTACGAGCAGTACTTC
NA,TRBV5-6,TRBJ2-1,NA,CASSLARLARNNEQFF,TGTGCCAGCAGCTTGGCCCGGCTAGCGCGTAACAATGAGCAGTTCTTC
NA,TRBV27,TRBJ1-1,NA,CASSFGANTEAFF,TGTGCCAGCAGTTTTGGGGCGAACACTGAAGCTTTCTTT
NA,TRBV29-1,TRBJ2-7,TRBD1,CSVAGTGTYEQYF,TGCAGCGTGGCCGGGACAGGCACCTACGAGCAGTACTTC
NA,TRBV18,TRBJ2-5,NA,CASSPPTGGGETQYF,TGTGCCAGCTCACCACCCACGGGGGGCGGCGAGACCCAGTACTTC
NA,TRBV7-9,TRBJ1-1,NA,CAVRNGYTEAFF,TGTGCCGTCAGGAACGGATACACTGAAGCTTTCTTT
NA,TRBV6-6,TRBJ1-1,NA,CASSKPQDLNTEAFF,TGTGCCAGCAGTAAACCGCAGGATTTGAACACTGAAGCTTTCTTT
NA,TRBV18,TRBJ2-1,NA,CASSPEEPRYNEQFF,TGTGCCAGCTCACCTGAGGAACCTCGGTACAATGAGCAGTTCTTC
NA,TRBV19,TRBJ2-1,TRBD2,CATRSTGGPVNEQFF,TGTGCCACCCGCTCCACGGGAGGGCCGGTTAATGAGCAGTTCTTC
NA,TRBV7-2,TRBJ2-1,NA,CASSRDNSYNEQFF,TGTGCCAGCAGTCGGGACAACTCCTACAATGAGCAGTTCTTC
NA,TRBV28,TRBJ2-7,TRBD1,CASRPVGQGAYEQYF,TGTGCCAGCAGGCCCGTAGGTCAGGGGGCCTACGAGCAGTACTTC